This T cell receptor (beta chain) was identified in a study of vaccination and CD4 T cells after COVID-19. Overall study: The control cultures got either a CEFX pool, an HIV-1 Nef pool, or no peptide at all.

This sample's treatment: approximately 11-day PBMC culture with coronavirus spike peptide pools or control peptides (ViraFEST assay). The PCR-positive dates, March through December 2020, came before the US Alpha, Beta and Delta variants. Study-wide points: Apart from involving relatively few convalescent patients, the work omitted early post-infection timepoints. Spike mono-reactivity applied to 304 of 307 vaccine-specific clones detected in convalescent patients.

This clonotype has just a few counts. No antigen is known for it. Germline V CDR1 and CDR2: DFQATT, SNEGSKA (reference sequence). Between the trimmed V and J ends, which lost 3 bases and 10 bases, there was a span of 16 bases. CDR3 length: 14 amino acids. The Oncomine TCR Beta short-read assay sequenced DNA from cultured CD4+ T cells. A single record per CDR3 protein comes from TCRdb applying MiXCR to the PCR reads. The sample has approximately 17,000 distinct CDR3 sequences; approximately 58% are singletons. V gene TRBV20-1 combines with J gene TRBJ1-6; a possible D gene is TRBD1 (6 bases). The sequenced material came from CD4+ T cells from blood, cultured in vitro. The source is a human donor who had recovered from COVID-19. The CDR3 loop reads CSARDTRGQSPLHF. CDR3 nucleotide sequence: TGCAGTGCTAGGGACACGCGGGGGCAGTCACCCCTCCACTTT.